The rows below give T cell receptor beta chains drawn from one sample of a study of OX40 agonist ivuxolimab in advanced cancers. The assay was immunoSEQ multiplex PCR, and TCRdb's table has in-frame clones only and misses some. Altogether 15,000 or so clones are present, 60% to 85% being singletons, with the ten largest covering around 35%. Sequenced here: CD4+ or CD8+ T cells sorted from blood, sampled in a trial of the OX40 agonist ivuxolimab. Receptor source: an adult with an advanced solid tumor such as melanoma, head and neck, liver or kidney cancer. Each CDR3 is given with its conserved first and last residue. The order of the fields is J gene, D gene, V gene, clone size, CDR3 length, CDR3 DNA, CDR3 protein. D genes are given only for firm matches. Only part of the rows carry a size: once, few, many, or a class if the clone is expanded.

TRBJ2-3,-,TRBV5-1,-,15,TGCGCCAGCAGCTTCAGTGACTTTAGCACAGATACGCAGTATTTT,CASSFSDFSTDTQYF
TRBJ1-2,-,TRBV19,-,13,TGTGCCAGTAGTATCAGTATCCTCTATGGCTACACCTTC,CASSISILYGYTF
TRBJ1-6,-,TRBV23-1,-,17,TGCGCCAGCAGTCAAAGCAGGGAGCGGCCTTATAATTCACCCCTCCACTTT,CASSQSRERPYNSPLHF
TRBJ2-2,-,TRBV6-5,-,15,TGTGCCAGCAGTTACCGCCTAACGGGAGCCGGGGAGCTGTTTTTT,CASSYRLTGAGELFF
TRBJ1-5,TRBD1,TRBV5-3,-,16,TGTGCCAGAAGCGCCATAGGACAGGGTTTGCGTCAGCCCCAGCATTTT,CARSAIGQGLRQPQHF
TRBJ2-7,TRBD1,TRBV5-5,few,15,TGTGCCAGCAGCTTGCTGACAGGGGGCATCAACGAGCAGTACTTC,CASSLLTGGINEQYF
TRBJ2-3,-,TRBV27,-,11,TGTGCCAGCAGCCCCGGAGATACGCAGTATTTT,CASSPGDTQYF
TRBJ2-3,TRBD2,TRBV27,-,17,TGTGCCAGCAGTTTATGGGGGACTAGCACCCGCACAGATACGCAGTATTTT,CASSLWGTSTRTDTQYF
TRBJ1-1,-,TRBV29-1,few,13,TGCAGCGTTGAGGGGACTCAAGAAGGTGAAGCTTTCTTT,CSVEGTQEGEAFF
TRBJ2-3,-,TRBV6-4,-,15,TGTGCCAGCAGTGATGGTACAGATAGCACAGATACGCAGTATTTT,CASSDGTDSTDTQYF
TRBJ2-7,TRBD1,TRBV2,-,12,TGTGCCAGCTTGGACAGGAGTCGGGAGCAGTACTTC,CASLDRSREQYF
TRBJ2-7,TRBD2,TRBV7-9,-,12,TGTGCCTTAACCGGGGACTACTACGAGCAGTACTTC,CALTGDYYEQYF
TRBJ1-1,-,TRBV6-5,-,11,TGTGCCAGCAGCTCCCTTTCTGAAGCTTTCTTT,CASSSLSEAFF
TRBJ2-3,-,TRBV27,-,15,TGTGCCAGCAGTTTATTTCCTAGCGTCACAGATACGCAGTATTTT,CASSLFPSVTDTQYF
TRBJ2-5,-,TRBV13,-,14,TGTGCCAGCAGCTTGTTCGACAGGCAAGAGACCCAGTACTTC,CASSLFDRQETQYF